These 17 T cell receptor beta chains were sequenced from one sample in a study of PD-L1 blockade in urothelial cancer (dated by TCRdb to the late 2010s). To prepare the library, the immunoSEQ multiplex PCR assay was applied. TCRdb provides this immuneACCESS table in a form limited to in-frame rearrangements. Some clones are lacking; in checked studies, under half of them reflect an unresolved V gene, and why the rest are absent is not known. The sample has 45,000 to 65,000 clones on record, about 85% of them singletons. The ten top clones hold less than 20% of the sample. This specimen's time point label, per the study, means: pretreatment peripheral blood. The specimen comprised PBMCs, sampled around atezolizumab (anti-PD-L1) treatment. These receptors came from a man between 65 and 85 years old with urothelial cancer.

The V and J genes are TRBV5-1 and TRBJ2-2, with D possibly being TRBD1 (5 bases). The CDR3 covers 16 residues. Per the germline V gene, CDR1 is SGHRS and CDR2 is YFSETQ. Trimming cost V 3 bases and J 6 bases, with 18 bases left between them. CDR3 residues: CASSSNLDPGSGELFF. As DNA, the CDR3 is TGCGCCAGCAGCTCTAACTTGGATCCAGGGTCCGGGGAGCTGTTTTTT.

This chain's CDR3 is CASMSIYGYTF. In DNA form, the CDR3 reads TGTGCCAGTATGAGTATCTATGGCTACACCTTC. The rearrangement links TRBV19 to TRBJ1-2; D unclear. V was shortened by 7 bases and J by 4 bases, with 7 bases between the two germline ends. This CDR3 region has 11 residues. Germline lookup yields CDR1 LNHDA and CDR2 SQIVND (reference sequence).

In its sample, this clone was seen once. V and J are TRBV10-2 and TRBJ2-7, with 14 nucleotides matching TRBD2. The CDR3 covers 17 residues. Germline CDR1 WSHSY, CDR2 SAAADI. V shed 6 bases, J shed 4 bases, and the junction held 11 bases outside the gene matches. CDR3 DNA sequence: TGCGCCAGCAGGGACCCCGGGACTAGCGGGAGTTGGTACGAGCAGTACTTC. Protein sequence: CASRDPGTSGSWYEQYF.

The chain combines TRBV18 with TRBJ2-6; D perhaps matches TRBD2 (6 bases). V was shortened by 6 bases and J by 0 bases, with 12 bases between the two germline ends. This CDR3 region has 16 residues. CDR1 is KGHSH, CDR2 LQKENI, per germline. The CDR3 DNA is TGTGCCAGCTCCCCCAGGAGGGACTCTGGGGCCAACGTCCTGACTTTC. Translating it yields CASSPRRDSGANVLTF.

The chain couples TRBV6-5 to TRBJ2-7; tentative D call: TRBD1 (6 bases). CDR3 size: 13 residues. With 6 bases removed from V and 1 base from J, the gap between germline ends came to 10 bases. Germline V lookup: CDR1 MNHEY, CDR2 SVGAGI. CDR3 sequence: CASRGASSYEQYF. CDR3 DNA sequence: TGTGCCAGCAGGGGGGCATCTTCCTACGAGCAGTACTTC.

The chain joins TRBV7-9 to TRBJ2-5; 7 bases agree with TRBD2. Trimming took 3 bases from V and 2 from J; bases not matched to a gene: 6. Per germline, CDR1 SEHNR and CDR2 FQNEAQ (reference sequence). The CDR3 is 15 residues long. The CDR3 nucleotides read TGTGCCAGCAGCTTGGGGTCGGGAGGTCAAGAGACCCAGTACTTC. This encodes CASSLGSGGQETQYF.

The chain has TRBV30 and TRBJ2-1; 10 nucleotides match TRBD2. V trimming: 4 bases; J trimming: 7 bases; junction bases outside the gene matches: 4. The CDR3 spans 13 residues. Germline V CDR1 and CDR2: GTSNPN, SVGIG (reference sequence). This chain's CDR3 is CAWTSGSGNEQFF. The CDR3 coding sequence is TGTGCCTGGACTAGCGGGAGTGGTAATGAGCAGTTCTTC.

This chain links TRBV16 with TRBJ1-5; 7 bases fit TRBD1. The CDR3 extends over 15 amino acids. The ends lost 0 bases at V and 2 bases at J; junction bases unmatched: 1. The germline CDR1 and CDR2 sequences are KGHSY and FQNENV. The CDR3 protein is CASSQSGTGNQPQHF. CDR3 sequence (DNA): TGTGCCAGCAGCCAATCGGGGACAGGCAATCAGCCCCAGCATTTT.

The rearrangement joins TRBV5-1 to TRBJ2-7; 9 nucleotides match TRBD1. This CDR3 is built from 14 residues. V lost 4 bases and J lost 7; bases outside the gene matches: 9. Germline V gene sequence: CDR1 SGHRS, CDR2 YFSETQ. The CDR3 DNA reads TGCGCCAGCAGCGTGGGACAGGGTTTTCGTGAGCAGTACTTC. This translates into CASSVGQGFREQYF.

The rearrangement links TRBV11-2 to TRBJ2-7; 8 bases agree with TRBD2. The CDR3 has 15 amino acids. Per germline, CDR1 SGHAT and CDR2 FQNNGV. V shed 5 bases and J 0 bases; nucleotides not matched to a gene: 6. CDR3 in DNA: TGTGCCAGCAGCCCACTAGCGGAGAGCTCCTACGAGCAGTACTTC. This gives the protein CASSPLAESSYEQYF. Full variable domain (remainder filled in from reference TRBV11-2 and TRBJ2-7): EAGVAQSPRYKIIEKRQSVAFWCNPISGHATLYWYQQILGQGPKLLIQFQNNGVVDDSQLPKDRFSAERLKGVDSTLKIQPAKLEDSAVYLCASSPLAESSYEQYFGPGTRLTVT.

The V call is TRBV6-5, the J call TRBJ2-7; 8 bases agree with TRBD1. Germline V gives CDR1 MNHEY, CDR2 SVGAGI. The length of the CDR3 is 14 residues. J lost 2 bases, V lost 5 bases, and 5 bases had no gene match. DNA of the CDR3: TGTGCCAGCAGTCTGCTGACAGGGGCCTACGAGCAGTACTTC. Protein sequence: CASSLLTGAYEQYF.

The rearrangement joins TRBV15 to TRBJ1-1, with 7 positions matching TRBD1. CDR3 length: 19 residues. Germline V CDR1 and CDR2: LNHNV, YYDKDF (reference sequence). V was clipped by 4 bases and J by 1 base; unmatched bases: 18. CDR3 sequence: CATSKDRRDRSRKNTEAFF. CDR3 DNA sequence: TGTGCCACCAGCAAGGACAGGAGGGACCGGAGTAGAAAGAACACTGAAGCTTTCTTT.

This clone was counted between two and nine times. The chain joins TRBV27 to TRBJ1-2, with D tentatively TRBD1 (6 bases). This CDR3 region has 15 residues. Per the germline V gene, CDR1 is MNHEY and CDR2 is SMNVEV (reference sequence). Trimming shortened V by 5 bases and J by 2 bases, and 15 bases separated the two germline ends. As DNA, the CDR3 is TGTGCCAGCAGTCCCGCGCACAGGGTAAACTATGGCTACACCTTC. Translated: CASSPAHRVNYGYTF.

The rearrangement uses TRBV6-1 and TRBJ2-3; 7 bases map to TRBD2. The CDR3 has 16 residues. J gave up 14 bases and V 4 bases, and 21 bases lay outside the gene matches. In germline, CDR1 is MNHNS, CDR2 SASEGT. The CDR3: CASSALGAGERGYAYF. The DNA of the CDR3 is TGTGCCAGCAGTGCCCTTGGGGCGGGAGAGAGGGGATACGCGTATTTT.

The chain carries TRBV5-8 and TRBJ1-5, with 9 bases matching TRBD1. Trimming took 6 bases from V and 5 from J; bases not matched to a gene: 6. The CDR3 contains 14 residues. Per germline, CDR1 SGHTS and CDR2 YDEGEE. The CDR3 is CASTLRQGDQPQHF. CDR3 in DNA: TGTGCCAGCACCCTGCGACAGGGGGATCAGCCCCAGCATTTT.

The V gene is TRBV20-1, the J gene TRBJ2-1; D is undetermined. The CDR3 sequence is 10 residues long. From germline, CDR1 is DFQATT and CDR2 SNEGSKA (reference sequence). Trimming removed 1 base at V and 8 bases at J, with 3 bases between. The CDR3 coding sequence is TGCAGTGCTAGAGTCGATGAGCAGTTCTTC. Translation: CSARVDEQFF.

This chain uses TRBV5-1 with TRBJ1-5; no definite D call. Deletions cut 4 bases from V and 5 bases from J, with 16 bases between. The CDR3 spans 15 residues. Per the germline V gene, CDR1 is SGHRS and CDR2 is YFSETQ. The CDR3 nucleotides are TGCGCCAGCAGCACAAACCCAGGAACGGATCAGCCCCAGCATTTT. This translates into CASSTNPGTDQPQHF.